This T cell receptor beta chain was sequenced in a study of blood T cell repertoires in COVID-19 (dated by TCRdb to the early 2020s). About the full investigation: Collaborator samples came from the United States, Italy and Spain and covered acute and convalescent phases of COVID-19. The material from the prospective study consisted of cDNA or gDNA derived from T cells, B-cell-depleted T cells, or PBMCs. The dataset comprised deeply sampled blood TCRbeta repertoires from subjects exposed to, actively infected with, or recovered from COVID-19. A freely available public database, intended as a resource for researchers studying the immune response to SARS-CoV-2, is where the repertoires were released. The samples were drawn from two sources: the first 160 participants of the ongoing ImmuneRACE study, and some 1,300 subjects contributed by 6 global collaborators. Where available, HLA class I and class II types were taken from metadata supplied by the sample provider and were not determined by assay-based typing. A de-identified subject ID, COVID-19 status, age in years and sex were almost always included in the sample metadata. What the research found in general, with its limitations: The quantity of clinical and demographic metadata differed by source and by participant and was supplied without curation.

The immunoSEQ Assay, a bias-controlled multiplex PCR, was used to amplify TCRbeta CDR3 regions from genomic DNA. The published analysis was carried out like this. Nucleated cell counts per sample were estimated from amplification of reference gene primers within the assay. To quantify the absolute abundance of each unique TCRbeta CDR3 rearrangement, sequence reads were collapsed and filtered. For each sample, productive Simpson clonality was calculated as the square root of Simpson's diversity index over productive rearrangements. The table comes from immuneACCESS by way of TCRdb, which keeps in-frame sequences with V and J called. Part of the clones is missing from these tables; in studies checked, under half for an unresolved V gene and the rest for unknown reasons. The D gene and trimming were derived from the DNA, and the V and J assignments and clone size from that table. The sample yields approximately 300,000 clones; about nine tenths were counted once. The top ten constitute around 4% of the sample.

Between the V and J ends, shortened by 3 bases and 1 base respectively, the junction contains 6 bases. The CDR3 has 13 amino acids, counting the end cysteine and phenylalanine. The only DNA kept is the CDR3, 39 bases in frame from the first base. Participants in the prospective study were enrolled through a virtual design, were aged roughly 18 to 100 years, and lived in roughly 25 United States geographic areas. Cohort assignment in the prospective study relied on participant-reported clinical history from a screening survey and a study questionnaire. Recovered participants in ImmuneRACE Cohort 3 were defined as having two consecutive negative NP/OP PCR tests, clearance from a healthcare professional, or resolution of symptoms. Each participant in the prospective study had whole blood, serum and a nasopharyngeal or oropharyngeal swab collected by mobile phlebotomists. Prospective study participants could optionally give additional blood draws and questionnaires over an approximately 2-month period. Before DNA extraction, prospective study blood samples were shipped either frozen or at room temperature.

This clone was counted between two and nine times. This clone's antigen is unknown. Base qualities are not recorded, but no much larger clone differs from it by a single base. The same CDR3 arises from other DNA sequences in this sample as well. The sequence joins TRBV12-3 or TRBV12-4 to TRBJ1-1; the D gene assignment is ambiguous. This TCR derives from a man aged 30 to 45 who had recovered from COVID-19. Input material: PBMCs or T cells enriched from blood (not recorded which). CDR3 protein: CASSFAGNTEAFF. In nucleotides, the sequence is TGTGCCAGCAGTTTCGCGGGGAACACTGAAGCTTTCTTT.